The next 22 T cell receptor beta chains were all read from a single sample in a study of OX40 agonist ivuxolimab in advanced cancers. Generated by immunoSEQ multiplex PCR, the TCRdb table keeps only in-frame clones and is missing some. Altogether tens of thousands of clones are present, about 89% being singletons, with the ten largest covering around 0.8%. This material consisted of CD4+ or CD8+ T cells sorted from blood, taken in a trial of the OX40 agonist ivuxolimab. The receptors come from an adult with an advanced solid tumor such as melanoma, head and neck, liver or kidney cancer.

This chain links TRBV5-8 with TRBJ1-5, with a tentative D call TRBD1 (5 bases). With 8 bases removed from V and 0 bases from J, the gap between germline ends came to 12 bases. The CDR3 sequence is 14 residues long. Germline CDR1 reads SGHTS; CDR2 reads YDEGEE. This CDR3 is CASRGVYSNQPQHF. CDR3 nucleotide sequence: TGTGCCAGTCGGGGGGTATATAGCAATCAGCCCCAGCATTTT.

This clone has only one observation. The CDR3 sequence is CASSLAIGFSNQPQHF. As DNA, the CDR3 is TGTGCCAGCAGCTTAGCGATAGGGTTTAGCAATCAGCCCCAGCATTTT. The gene calls are TRBV7-8 and TRBJ1-5; D is ambiguous. The V gene's germline CDR1 is SGHVS and CDR2 FQNEAQ. This CDR3 is 16 amino acids long. With 0 bases removed from V and 0 bases from J, the gap between germline ends came to 9 bases.

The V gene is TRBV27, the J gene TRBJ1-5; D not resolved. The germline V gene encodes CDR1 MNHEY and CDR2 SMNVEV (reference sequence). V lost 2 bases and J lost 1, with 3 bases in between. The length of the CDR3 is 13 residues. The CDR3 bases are TGTGCCAGCAGTTTAGTGAGCAATCAGCCCCAGCATTTT. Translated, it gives CASSLVSNQPQHF.

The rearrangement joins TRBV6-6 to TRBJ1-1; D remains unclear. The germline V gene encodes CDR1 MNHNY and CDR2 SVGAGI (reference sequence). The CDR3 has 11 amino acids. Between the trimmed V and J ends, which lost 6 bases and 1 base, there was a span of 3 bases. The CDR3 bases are TGTGCCAGCAGCGAGAACACTGAAGCTTTCTTT. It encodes CASSENTEAFF.

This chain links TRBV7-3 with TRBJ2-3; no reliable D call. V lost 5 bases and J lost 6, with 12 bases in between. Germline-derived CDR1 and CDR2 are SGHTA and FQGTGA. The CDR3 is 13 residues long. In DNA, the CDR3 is TGTGCCAGCAGCCCCCAGCCCTTGGATACGCAGTATTTT. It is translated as CASSPQPLDTQYF.

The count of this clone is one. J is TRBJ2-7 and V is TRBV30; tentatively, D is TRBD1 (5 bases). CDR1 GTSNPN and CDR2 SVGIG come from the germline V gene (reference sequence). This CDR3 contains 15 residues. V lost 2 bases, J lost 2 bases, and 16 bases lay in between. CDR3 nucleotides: TGTGCCTGGAGTATTAACGCCCAGGGTCCCTACGAGCAGTACTTC. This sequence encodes CAWSINAQGPYEQYF. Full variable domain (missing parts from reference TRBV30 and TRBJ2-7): SQTIHQWPATLVQPVGSPLSLECTVEGTSNPNLYWYRQAAGRGLQLLFYSVGIGQISSEVPQNLSASRPQDRQFILSSKKLLLSDSGFYLCAWSINAQGPYEQYFGPGTRLTVT.

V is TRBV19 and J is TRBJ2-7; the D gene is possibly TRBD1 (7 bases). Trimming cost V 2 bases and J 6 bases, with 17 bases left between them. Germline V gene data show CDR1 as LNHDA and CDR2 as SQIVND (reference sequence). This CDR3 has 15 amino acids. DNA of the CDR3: TGTGCCAGTAGTATATCAACGGAGGGGGCGGGCGAGCAGTACTTC. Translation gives CASSISTEGAGEQYF.

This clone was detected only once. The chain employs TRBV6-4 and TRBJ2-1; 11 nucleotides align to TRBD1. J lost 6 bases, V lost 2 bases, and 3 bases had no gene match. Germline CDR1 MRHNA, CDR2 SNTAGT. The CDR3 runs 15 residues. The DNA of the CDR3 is TGTGCCAGCAGTGACCGGACAGGGGGCCTCAATGAGCAGTTCTTC. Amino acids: CASSDRTGGLNEQFF.

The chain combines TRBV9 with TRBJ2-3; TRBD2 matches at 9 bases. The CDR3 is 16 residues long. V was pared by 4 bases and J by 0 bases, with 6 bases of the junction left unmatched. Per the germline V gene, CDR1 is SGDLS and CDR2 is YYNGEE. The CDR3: CASSPGLAMSTDTQYF. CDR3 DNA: TGTGCCAGCAGCCCGGGACTAGCAATGAGCACAGATACGCAGTATTTT.

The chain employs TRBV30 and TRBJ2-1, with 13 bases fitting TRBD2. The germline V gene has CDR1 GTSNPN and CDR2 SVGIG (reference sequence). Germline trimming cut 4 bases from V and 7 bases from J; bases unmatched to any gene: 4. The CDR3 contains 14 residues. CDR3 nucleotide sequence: TGTGCCTGGAAGGGACTAGCGGGACCGAATGAGCAGTTCTTC. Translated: CAWKGLAGPNEQFF.

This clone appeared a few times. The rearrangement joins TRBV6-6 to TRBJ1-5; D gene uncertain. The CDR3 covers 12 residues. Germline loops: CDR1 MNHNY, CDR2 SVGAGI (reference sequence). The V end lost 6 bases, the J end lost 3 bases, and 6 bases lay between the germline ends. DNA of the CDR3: TGTGCCAGCAGACAGCTCAATCAGCCCCAGCATTTT. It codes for CASRQLNQPQHF.

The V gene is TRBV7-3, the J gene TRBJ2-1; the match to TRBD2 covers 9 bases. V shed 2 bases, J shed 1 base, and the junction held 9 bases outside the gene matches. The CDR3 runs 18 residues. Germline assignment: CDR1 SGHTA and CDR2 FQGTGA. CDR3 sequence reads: CASSLSAGGRFSYNEQFF. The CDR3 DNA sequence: TGTGCCAGCAGCTTATCAGCGGGAGGACGTTTTTCCTACAATGAGCAGTTCTTC.

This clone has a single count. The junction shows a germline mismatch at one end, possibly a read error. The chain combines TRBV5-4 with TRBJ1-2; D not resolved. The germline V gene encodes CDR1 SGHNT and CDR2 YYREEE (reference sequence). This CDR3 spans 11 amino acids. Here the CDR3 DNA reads TGTGCCAGCAGCCGGTTGCCCCTCTTTGGCTTC. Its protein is CASSRLPLFGF.

The CDR3 reads CASSRSLTEGYGYTF. The CDR3 DNA reads TGTGCCAGCTCCCGCTCACTAACGGAAGGCTATGGCTACACCTTC. The rearrangement uses TRBV18 and TRBJ1-2; D uncertain. V was pared by 6 bases and J by 4 bases, with 18 bases between. This CDR3 has 15 amino acids. Germline V lookup: CDR1 KGHSH, CDR2 LQKENI. The full variable domain, rest sourced from reference TRBV18 and TRBJ1-2, is NAGVMQNPRHLVRRRGQEARLRCSPMKGHSHVYWYRQLPEEGLKFMVYLQKENIIDESGMPKERFSAEFPKEGPSILRIQQVVRGDSAAYFCASSRSLTEGYGYTFGSGTRLTVV.

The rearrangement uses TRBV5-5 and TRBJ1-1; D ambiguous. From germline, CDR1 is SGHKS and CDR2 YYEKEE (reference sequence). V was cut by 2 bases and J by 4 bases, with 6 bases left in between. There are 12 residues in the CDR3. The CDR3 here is CASSLTSTEAFF. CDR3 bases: TGTGCCAGCAGCTTAACAAGCACTGAAGCTTTCTTT.

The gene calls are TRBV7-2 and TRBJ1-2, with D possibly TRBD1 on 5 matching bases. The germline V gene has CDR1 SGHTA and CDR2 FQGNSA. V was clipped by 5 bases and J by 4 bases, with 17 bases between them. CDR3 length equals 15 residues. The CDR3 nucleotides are TGTGCCAGCAGCCGTCCCGGGACGGAAATCTATGGCTACACCTTC. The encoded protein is CASSRPGTEIYGYTF.

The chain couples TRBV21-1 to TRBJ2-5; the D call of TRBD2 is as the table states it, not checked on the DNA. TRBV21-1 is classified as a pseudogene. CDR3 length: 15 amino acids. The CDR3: CASSKARGGQETQYF. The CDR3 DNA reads TGTGCCAGCAGCAAAGCGCGGGGTGGGCAAGAGACCCAGTACTTC.

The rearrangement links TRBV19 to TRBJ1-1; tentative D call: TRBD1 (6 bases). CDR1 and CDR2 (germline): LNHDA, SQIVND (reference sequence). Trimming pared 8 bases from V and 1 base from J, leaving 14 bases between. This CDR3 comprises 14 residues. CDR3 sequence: CASAPGRGNTEAFF. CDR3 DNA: TGTGCCAGTGCCCCCGGCAGGGGGAACACTGAAGCTTTCTTT.

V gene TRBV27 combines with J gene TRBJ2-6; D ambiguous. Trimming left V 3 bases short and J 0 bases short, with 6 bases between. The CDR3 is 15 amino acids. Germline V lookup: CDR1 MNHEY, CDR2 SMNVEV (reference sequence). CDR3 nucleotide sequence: TGTGCCAGCAGTTTTAGGAACTCTGGGGCCAACGTCCTGACTTTC. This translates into CASSFRNSGANVLTF.

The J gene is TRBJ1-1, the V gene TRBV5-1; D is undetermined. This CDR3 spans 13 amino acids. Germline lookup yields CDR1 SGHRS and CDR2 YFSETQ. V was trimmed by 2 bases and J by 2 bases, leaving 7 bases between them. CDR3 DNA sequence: TGCGCCAGCAGCTTTCAAGGTAACACTGAAGCTTTCTTT. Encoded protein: CASSFQGNTEAFF.

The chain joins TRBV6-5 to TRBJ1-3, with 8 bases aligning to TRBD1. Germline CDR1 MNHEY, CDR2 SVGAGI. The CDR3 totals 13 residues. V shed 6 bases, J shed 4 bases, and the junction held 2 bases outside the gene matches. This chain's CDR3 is CASSRDRGNTIYF. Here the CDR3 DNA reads TGTGCCAGCAGCCGGGACAGGGGAAACACCATATATTTT.

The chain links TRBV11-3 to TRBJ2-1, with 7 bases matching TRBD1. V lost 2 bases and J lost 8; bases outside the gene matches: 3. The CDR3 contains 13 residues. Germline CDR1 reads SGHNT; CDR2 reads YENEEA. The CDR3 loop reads CASSLTGAHEQFF. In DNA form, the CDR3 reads TGTGCCAGCAGCTTAACAGGGGCCCATGAGCAGTTCTTC.